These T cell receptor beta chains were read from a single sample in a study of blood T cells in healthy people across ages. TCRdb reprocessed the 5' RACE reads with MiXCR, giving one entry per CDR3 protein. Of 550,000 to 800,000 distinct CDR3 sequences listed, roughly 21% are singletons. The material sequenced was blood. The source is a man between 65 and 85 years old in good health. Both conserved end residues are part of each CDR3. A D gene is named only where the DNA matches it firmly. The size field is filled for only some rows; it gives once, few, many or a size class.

CASRPDRGRTEAFF,TGTGCCAGCAGACCGGACAGGGGGCGGACTGAAGCTTTCTTT,TRBD1,TRBJ1-1,.,TRBV6-5
CATSRGLAGGTGELFF,TGTGCCACCAGCAGAGGACTAGCGGGAGGCACCGGGGAGCTGTTTTTT,TRBD2,TRBJ2-2,.,TRBV15
CATSRMLTDTQYF,TGTGCCACCAGCAGAATGTTGACAGATACGCAGTATTTT,.,TRBJ2-3,few,TRBV15
CASSLEDRGLDEQFF,TGTGCCAGCAGCTTAGAGGACAGGGGGCTCGATGAGCAGTTCTTC,TRBD1,TRBJ2-1,many,TRBV7-8
CASSKLSGRAFYEQYF,TGTGCCAGCAGTAAGCTTAGCGGGAGGGCCTTCTACGAGCAGTACTTC,.,TRBJ2-7,.,TRBV21-1
CASSLAYWTGWETQYF,TGTGCCAGCAGCTTAGCCTATTGGACAGGGTGGGAGACCCAGTACTTC,TRBD1,TRBJ2-5,few,TRBV7-2
CASSPPLAGARNIQYF,TGTGCCAGCAGCCCCCCCCTAGCGGGAGCTCGGAACATTCAGTACTTC,TRBD2,TRBJ2-4,.,TRBV4-2
CSAPDGSSYEQYF,TGCAGTGCTCCTGACGGCAGCTCCTATGAGCAGTACTTC,.,TRBJ2-7,.,TRBV20-1
CASSYSGGGEGYTQYF,TGTGCCAGCAGTTACTCGGGCGGGGGCGAGGGATATACGCAGTATTTT,.,TRBJ2-3,.,TRBV6-5
CASSLVPRDRGYGYTF,TGCGCCAGCAGCTTGGTTCCCCGGGACAGGGGCTATGGCTACACCTTC,TRBD1,TRBJ1-2,.,TRBV5-1
CASSEVTGGITDTQYF,TGTGCCAGCAGTGAAGTGACAGGGGGCATCACAGATACGCAGTATTTT,TRBD1,TRBJ2-3,many,TRBV2
CSVAGTNYEQYF,TGCAGCGTTGCCGGGACAAACTACGAGCAGTACTTC,.,TRBJ2-7,few,TRBV29-1
CASSQGTGVWVEQYF,TGCGCCAGCAGCCAAGGGACAGGGGTTTGGGTCGAGCAGTACTTC,TRBD1,TRBJ2-7,.,TRBV4-3
CASSFDSHSNQPQHF,TGTGCCAGCAGCTTTGACAGCCATAGCAATCAGCCCCAGCATTTT,.,TRBJ1-5,.,TRBV5-5
CASSFTGGSSGANVLTF,TGCGCCAGCAGCTTTACAGGGGGCTCATCTGGGGCCAACGTCCTGACTTTC,TRBD1,TRBJ2-6,few,TRBV5-1
CASSQGVRGTEAFF,TGTGCCAGCAGCCAAGGGGTCAGGGGGACTGAAGCTTTCTTT,TRBD1,TRBJ1-1,.,TRBV3-1
CASSLDNGIQYF,TGTGCCAGCAGCTTAGATAACGGCATTCAGTACTTC,.,TRBJ2-4,few,TRBV11-2
CATSDPRGPKQETQYF,TGTGCCACCAGTGATCCCAGGGGGCCGAAGCAAGAGACCCAGTACTTC,TRBD1,TRBJ2-5,few,TRBV24-1
CASSLDRDHGQYF,TGCGCCAGCAGCTTGGACAGGGACCACGGGCAGTACTTC,.,TRBJ2-7,.,TRBV5-1
CSAVRDLNSYEQYF,TGCAGTGCTGTACGGGACCTTAACTCCTACGAGCAGTACTTC,.,TRBJ2-7,few,TRBV20-1
CASSFLVGPADTQYF,TGTGCCAGCAGCTTCTTAGTGGGGCCTGCAGATACGCAGTATTTT,.,TRBJ2-3,.,TRBV5-5
CASSLARVEQFF,TGTGCCAGCAGCTTAGCGCGGGTTGAGCAGTTCTTC,.,TRBJ2-1,.,TRBV7-2
CASSSYGGASYNEQFF,TGTGCCAGCAGTTCTTATGGAGGAGCCTCCTACAATGAGCAGTTCTTC,.,TRBJ2-1,.,TRBV6-5
CASSSTGEQFF,TGTGCCAGCAGCTCGACAGGTGAGCAGTTCTTC,.,TRBJ2-1,many,TRBV7-3
CASSLAFANEQFF,TGCGCCAGCAGCTTGGCGTTTGCCAATGAGCAGTTCTTC,.,TRBJ2-1,once,TRBV5-1
CASSWEEGFNQPQHF,TGTGCCAGCAGTTGGGAGGAGGGGTTCAATCAGCCCCAGCATTTT,.,TRBJ1-5,.,TRBV12-3/TRBV12-4
CASSTSGRTTDTQYF,TGTGCCAGCAGCACTAGCGGGAGGACCACAGATACGCAGTATTTT,TRBD2,TRBJ2-3,.,TRBV5-5
CAGSDGYNEKLFF,TGTGCCGGGTCGGACGGTTATAATGAAAAACTGTTTTTT,.,TRBJ1-4,.,TRBV10-3
CASSPESSGNTIYF,TGTGCCAGCAGCCCTGAGAGCTCTGGAAACACCATATATTTT,.,TRBJ1-3,.,TRBV3-1
CASSLGRGASYNEQFF,TGCGCCAGCAGCTTGGGACGGGGGGCGTCCTACAATGAGCAGTTCTTC,.,TRBJ2-1,.,TRBV5-4
CASSLFVANEKLFF,TGTGCCAGCAGCTTATTTGTAGCTAATGAAAAACTGTTTTTT,.,TRBJ1-4,.,TRBV7-2
CASSPPGDLAKNIQYF,TGTGCCAGCAGTCCCCCAGGGGACCTAGCCAAAAACATTCAGTACTTC,.,TRBJ2-4,.,TRBV28
CASSLGPDFSYEQYF,TGTGCCAGCAGCTTGGGTCCGGACTTTTCCTACGAGCAGTACTTC,.,TRBJ2-7,few,TRBV13
CASSPTRTEQFF,TGTGCCAGCTCACCTACTAGGACTGAGCAGTTCTTC,.,TRBJ2-1,.,TRBV18
CASSRKGLAGDIYEQYF,TGTGCCAGCAGTAGAAAAGGACTAGCGGGAGATATCTACGAGCAGTACTTC,TRBD2,TRBJ2-7,few,TRBV3-1
CSAREGGGVTDTQYF,TGCAGTGCTAGAGAGGGGGGAGGAGTCACAGATACGCAGTATTTT,.,TRBJ2-3,.,TRBV20-1
CASSLWPGEQYF,TGTGCCAGCAGTCTCTGGCCTGGGGAGCAGTACTTC,.,TRBJ2-7,many,TRBV2
CASSGGAGNTIYF,TGTGCCAGCAGTGGAGGGGCTGGAAACACCATATATTTT,.,TRBJ1-3,many,TRBV2
CASSVKGIKTNYEQYF,TGTGCCAGCAGCGTAAAGGGGATAAAGACCAACTACGAGCAGTACTTC,.,TRBJ2-7,.,TRBV9
CASSSGLSYNEQFF,TGTGCCAGTAGCTCGGGACTCTCCTACAATGAGCAGTTCTTC,.,TRBJ2-1,few,TRBV7-3
CASSQEGYRVFEQYF,TGCGCCAGCAGCCAAGAAGGGTACAGGGTGTTTGAGCAGTACTTC,.,TRBJ2-5,.,TRBV4-1
CSAIGLAGGTGELFF,TGCAGTGCAATCGGACTAGCGGGAGGTACCGGGGAGCTGTTTTTT,TRBD2,TRBJ2-2,few,TRBV20-1
CAIMIAGESEQFF,TGTGCCATCATGATAGCGGGAGAGAGTGAGCAGTTCTTC,TRBD2,TRBJ2-1,.,TRBV10-3
CASGPGTGPHNEQFF,TGTGCTAGTGGGCCGGGGACAGGGCCCCACAATGAGCAGTTCTTC,TRBD1,TRBJ2-1,few,TRBV12-5
CASGRRALHEQYF,TGTGCCAGCGGGAGACGAGCCCTCCACGAGCAGTACTTC,.,TRBJ2-7,.,TRBV2
CASSLYQMDVGHF,TGTGCCAGCAGCCTGTACCAGATGGACGTCGGGCACTTC,.,TRBJ2-4,few,TRBV6-1
CAISDATAKGSYNEQFF,TGTGCCATCAGTGACGCGACTGCTAAAGGATCCTACAATGAGCAGTTCTTC,.,TRBJ2-1,.,TRBV24-1
CASGLGQGGNQPQHF,TGTGCTAGTGGTCTCGGACAGGGGGGCAATCAGCCCCAGCATTTT,TRBD1,TRBJ1-5,.,TRBV12-5
CASSIGAIYGYTF,TGTGCCAGCAGCATCGGGGCGATCTATGGCTACACCTTC,.,TRBJ1-2,few,TRBV11-2
CASSLKDTYEQYF,TGTGCCAGCAGCTTGAAGGATACCTACGAGCAGTACTTC,.,TRBJ2-7,few,TRBV7-2
CASSPELDREGYGYTF,TGTGCCAGCTCACCAGAGCTCGACAGGGAGGGCTATGGCTACACCTTC,TRBD1,TRBJ1-2,few,TRBV18
CSVESRTGNTIYF,TGCAGCGTTGAATCCCGGACTGGAAACACCATATATTTT,.,TRBJ1-3,few,TRBV29-1
CASRGWDRLEAFF,TGTGCCAGCAGGGGCTGGGATAGGCTTGAAGCTTTCTTT,.,TRBJ1-1,few,TRBV27
CASSLVEQGAISGNTIYF,TGTGCCAGCAGCTTAGTGGAGCAGGGGGCTATTTCTGGAAACACCATATATTTT,TRBD1,TRBJ1-3,.,TRBV7-2
CASRAGGGTETQYF,TGTGCCAGCAGGGCGGGCGGCGGGACGGAGACCCAGTACTTC,.,TRBJ2-5,.,TRBV3-1